Given below is one TCR beta chain in context. Its antigen is not identified. Germline and junction disagree at one end, which may indicate a read error. After constant-region reverse-primer amplification, full-length variable regions underwent semi-nested PCR with Nested Universal Primer A. TCRdb reprocessed the 5' RACE reads via MiXCR and lists one record per CDR3 protein. Of some 8,400 distinct CDR3 sequences detected, about a quarter appear once; the ten largest clones hold less than 5%. Study-wide results and caveats: Tumor-infiltrating Treg TCR alpha and beta sequences overlapped most with tumor naive CD4+ T cells, then blood naive. The larger cohort examined one V-J beta rearrangement, not whole repertoires. The TCR gene usage of tumor memory CD4+ T cells clustered together with blood and lymph node memory CD4+ cells and with lymph node naive CD4+ cells.

The CDR3 extends over 16 amino acids. Germline V gene sequence: CDR1 SGHVS, CDR2 FQNEAQ. The TCR comes from a female donor with breast cancer. Material for sequencing was naive CD4+ T cells sorted from a lymph node. Subset of the sample: naive CD4+ T cells, CD4+CD45RA+CD25-. This sequence joins TRBV7-8 and TRBJ2-1, with 7 bases lining up with TRBD2. The CDR3 sequence is CASSLLAGVGKNGQFF. The DNA for the CDR3 is TGTGCCAGCAGCCTTCTCGCGGGAGTGGGTAAGAATGGGCAGTTCTTC.